This TCR beta chain stems from a study of read filtering for tumor transcriptome and immune sequencing. On the study more broadly: By R-ISS, stages I, II and III held 8, 16 and 7 patients. Findings and caveats of the study: Even smaller IR-seq throughput identified most shared clonotypes. Single-read clonotypes: about 81.9% of IR-seq clonotypes (about 3.5% of reads), 65% to 75% of RNA-seq clonotypes (roughly 45% of reads).

Per germline, CDR1 SQVTM and CDR2 ANQGSEA. V dropped 3 bases and J dropped 9 bases, with 15 bases sitting between them. The CDR3 runs 13 residues. Every patient had bone marrow sampled while the disease was active. The library was built from roughly 400 ng RNA with molecular barcoded adaptors for alpha/delta and beta/gamma chains. Each CDR3 protein is one row after TCRdb ran MiXCR on the reads. The sample lists tens of thousands of distinct CDR3 sequences, approximately 12% occurring once. This clonotype was seen ten or more times. The target antigen is unknown. This TCR came from a donor older than 35 with multiple myeloma. The material sequenced was a population of CD138-negative cells sorted from bone marrow. This rearrangement joins TRBV29-1 to TRBJ2-1, with D maybe TRBD2 (7 bases). In DNA form, the CDR3 reads TGCAGCGTTGACCCCAAGGGAGGGGGTGAGCAGTTCTTC. It encodes CSVDPKGGGEQFF.